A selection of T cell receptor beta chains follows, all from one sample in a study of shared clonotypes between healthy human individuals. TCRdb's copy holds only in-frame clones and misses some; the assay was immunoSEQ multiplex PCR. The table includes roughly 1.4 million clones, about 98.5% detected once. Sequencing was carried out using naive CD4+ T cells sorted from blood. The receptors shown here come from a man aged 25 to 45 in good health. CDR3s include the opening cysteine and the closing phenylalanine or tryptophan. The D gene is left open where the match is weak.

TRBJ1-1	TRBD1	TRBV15	TGTGCCACCAGCAGAGCCAGGACAGGCGGGAAGGAAGCTTTCTTT	CATSRARTGGKEAFF
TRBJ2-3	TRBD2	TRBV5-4	TGTGCCAGCAGCGGGACTAGCGGGAGGGCCCCCTGGACAGATACGCAGTATTTT	CASSGTSGRAPWTDTQYF
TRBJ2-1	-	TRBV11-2	TGTGCCAGCAGCTTAGACTTGGGACTCCGCTACAATGAGCAGTTCTTC	CASSLDLGLRYNEQFF
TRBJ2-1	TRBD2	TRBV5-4	TGTGCCGGTAGCGGGAGCTCCTACAATGAGCAGTTCTTC	CAGSGSSYNEQFF
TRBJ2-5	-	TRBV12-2	TGTGCAAGTCGCCCGGGGGGAGGGCAAGAGACCCAGTACTTC	CASRPGGGQETQYF
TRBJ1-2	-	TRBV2	TGTGCCAGCAGTCCATATCAGAGCTATGGCTACACCTTC	CASSPYQSYGYTF
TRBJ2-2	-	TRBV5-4	TGTGCCAGCAGCTTACGGGACCCCGGGGAGCTGTTTTTT	CASSLRDPGELFF
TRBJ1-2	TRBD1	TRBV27	TGTGCCAGCAGTTTCATCCCGACAGGGTACCCTTCTGGCTACACCTTC	CASSFIPTGYPSGYTF
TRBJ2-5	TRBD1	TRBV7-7	TGTGCTAGCAGCACAGGGGGCATGGAGACCCAGTACTTC	CASSTGGMETQYF
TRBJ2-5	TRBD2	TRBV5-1	TGCGCCAGCAGCGATACTAGCGGGGCCCAAGAGACCCAGTACTTC	CASSDTSGAQETQYF
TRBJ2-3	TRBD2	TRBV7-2	TGTGCCAGCAGCCCGGGACTAGGGGCAGATACGCAGTATTTT	CASSPGLGADTQYF